Following are 28 T cell receptor beta chains from one sample sequenced in a study of PD-L1 blockade in urothelial cancer. The table came from immunoSEQ multiplex PCR; TCRdb's copy has only in-frame clones and leaves some out. The table has roughly 130,000 clones, roughly 80% seen once. The time point here: pretreatment peripheral blood. The sequences come from PBMCs, collected around atezolizumab (anti-PD-L1) treatment. The receptor set was obtained from a man in his forties or fifties with urothelial cancer.

The chain uses TRBV5-1 and TRBJ2-5; D is uncertain. The length of the CDR3 is 14 residues. Deletions cut 0 bases from V and 2 bases from J, with 8 bases between. Looked up from germline, CDR1 is SGHRS and CDR2 is YFSETQ. CDR3 protein: CASSLEVSQETQYF. CDR3 coding DNA: TGCGCCAGCAGCTTGGAAGTCAGTCAAGAGACCCAGTACTTC. Looking up the rest from reference TRBV5-1 and TRBJ2-5 gives the full variable domain: KAGVTQTPRYLIKTRGQQVTLSCSPISGHRSVSWYQQTPGQGLQFLFEYFSETQRNKGNFPGRFSGRQFSNSRSEMNVSTLELGDSALYLCASSLEVSQETQYFGPGTRLLVL.

V and J are TRBV5-1 and TRBJ1-4; 8 bases fit TRBD1. CDR3 length: 16 residues. The germline gives CDR1 SGHRS, CDR2 YFSETQ. The junction had 14 bases not matched to a gene; V was cut back by 3 bases and J by 10 bases. CDR3 nucleotides: TGCGCCAGCAGCTCCCACGAACCGACAGGGGACGGAAAACTGTTTTTT. Protein sequence: CASSSHEPTGDGKLFF.

The rearrangement joins TRBV5-1 to TRBJ2-5, with a tentative D call TRBD2 (6 bases). CDR1 is SGHRS and CDR2 is YFSETQ in the germline V gene. V was clipped by 2 bases and J by 1 base, with 9 bases between them. The CDR3 extends over 14 amino acids. The CDR3 bases are TGCGCCAGCAGCTTCCGCGGGGCCCAAGAGACCCAGTACTTC. It translates to CASSFRGAQETQYF.

The genes are TRBV5-1 and TRBJ2-5; TRBD1 agrees at 7 bases. Germline trimming cut 0 bases from V and 1 base from J; bases unmatched to any gene: 3. This CDR3 is built from 15 residues. Germline V gene lookup returns CDR1 SGHRS and CDR2 YFSETQ. For the CDR3, the DNA is TGCGCCAGCAGCTTGGAAGGGACAGCCCAAGAGACCCAGTACTTC. It yields the protein CASSLEGTAQETQYF.

The gene calls are TRBV6-1 and TRBJ1-6, with D uncertain. This CDR3 is 13 amino acids long. Germline CDR1 MNHNS, CDR2 SASEGT. The ends were cut back, 6 bases at V and 5 bases at J, with 8 bases in the middle. CDR3 nucleotides: TGTGCCAGCAGCCCCAGAAATAATTCACCCCTCCACTTT. Protein sequence: CASSPRNNSPLHF.

In this sample, this clone turned up a few times. This chain connects TRBV7-8 to TRBJ1-4, with TRBD1 as a possible D gene (6 bases). V dropped 8 bases and J dropped 2 bases, with 12 bases sitting between them. This CDR3 spans 14 amino acids. CDR1 and CDR2 from the germline V gene are SGHVS and FQNEAQ. The CDR3 is CASQGRATNEKLFF. Written as DNA, the CDR3 is TGTGCCAGCCAGGGGCGCGCGACTAATGAAAAACTGTTTTTT.

The CDR3 DNA is TGTGCCAGCAGCCCTAATACAGGGTCGGGTGAAGCTTTCTTT. It specifies CASSPNTGSGEAFF. The chain uses TRBV11-3 and TRBJ1-1; possibly TRBD1 for D (6 bases). Per germline, CDR1 SGHNT and CDR2 YENEEA. Trimming removed 5 bases from V and 7 bases from J, with 17 bases in between. This CDR3 contains 14 residues.

The V call is TRBV21-1, the J call TRBJ2-7; TRBD1 was called by the table and not checked on the DNA. TRBV21-1 is given as a pseudogene. CDR3 length equals 15 residues. The CDR3, as DNA: TGTGCCAGCAGCAAAGGGGACAGCCGGCCCTACGAGCAGTACTTC. Protein sequence: CASSKGDSRPYEQYF.

V is TRBV27 and J is TRBJ1-6, with TRBD1 matching 7 bases. CDR1 and CDR2 from the germline V gene are MNHEY and SMNVEV (reference sequence). CDR3 length equals 14 residues. The V gene end was trimmed by 4 bases and the J gene end by 13 bases; junction bases not matched to a gene: 10. The DNA of the CDR3 is TGTGCCAGCAGTTCCTACAGGGGCATTGGCCCCCTCCACTTT. Amino acid sequence: CASSSYRGIGPLHF.

This chain connects TRBV7-2 to TRBJ2-2; 7 positions agree with TRBD2. CDR1 and CDR2 (germline): SGHTA, FQGNSA. Trimming cost V 5 bases and J 4 bases; bases outside gene matches: 7. The CDR3 contains 15 residues. The CDR3 region has the DNA TGTGCCAGCAGCGCCGCCGGGACTACCACCGGGGAGCTGTTTTTT. Encoded protein: CASSAAGTTTGELFF.

V gene TRBV30 combines with J gene TRBJ1-6; TRBD1 is a possible D gene (6 bases). The CDR3 consists of 15 residues. The V gene's germline CDR1 is GTSNPN and CDR2 SVGIG (reference sequence). The V and J ends lost 2 bases and 7 bases respectively, with 15 bases between them. As DNA, the CDR3 is TGTGCCTGGAGTCCTAATGGACAGAACAATTCACCCCTCCACTTT. It yields the protein CAWSPNGQNNSPLHF.

This sequence joins TRBV28 and TRBJ2-1; 9 bases fit TRBD2. The CDR3 length is 16 residues. CDR1 is MDHEN and CDR2 is SYDVKM in the germline V gene. The V and J ends lost 9 bases and 5 bases, in that order; junction bases with no gene match: 14. The CDR3 sequence: CARRGSSGSGHNEQFF. Here the CDR3 DNA reads TGTGCCAGGCGGGGAAGTAGCGGGAGCGGCCACAATGAGCAGTTCTTC.

This clone is deemed medium-sized. The chain employs TRBV27 and TRBJ2-7; a weak D match, TRBD2 (6 bases). This CDR3 is built from 16 residues. Germline V gives CDR1 MNHEY, CDR2 SMNVEV (reference sequence). Deletions cut 0 bases from V and 4 bases from J, with 16 bases between. CDR3 in amino acids: CASSLSIGGKRYEQYF. CDR3 sequence (DNA): TGTGCCAGCAGTTTATCGATTGGCGGGAAGAGATACGAGCAGTACTTC.

The chain joins TRBV9 to TRBJ2-7, with TRBD2 identical over 7 bases. CDR1 is SGDLS and CDR2 is YYNGEE in the germline V gene. J gave up 5 bases and V 0 bases, and 11 bases lay outside the gene matches. This CDR3 is built from 16 residues. The CDR3 bases are TGTGCCAGCAGCGTAGCTACCGGGGGGTTCGCTAACGAGCAGTACTTC. Its translation: CASSVATGGFANEQYF.

The genes are TRBV10-2 and TRBJ1-5; perhaps TRBD1 as D (5 bases). With 3 bases removed from V and 3 bases from J, the gap between germline ends came to 9 bases. Germline V gives CDR1 WSHSY, CDR2 SAAADI. CDR3 size: 14 residues. This CDR3 is CASSEQEINQPQHF. As DNA, the CDR3 is TGCGCCAGCAGTGAACAGGAGATCAATCAGCCCCAGCATTTT.

This sequence joins TRBV30 and TRBJ2-1; possibly TRBD2 for D (6 bases). CDR3 size: 13 residues. The germline V gene has CDR1 GTSNPN and CDR2 SVGIG (reference sequence). With 1 base removed from V and 7 bases from J, the gap between germline ends came to 11 bases. The CDR3 protein is CAWSGAGRNEQFF. DNA for the CDR3: TGTGCCTGGAGTGGGGCGGGACGTAATGAGCAGTTCTTC.

This clone was counted a single time. The rearrangement joins TRBV5-1 to TRBJ2-3, with 7 bases aligning to TRBD2. Germline CDR1 is SGHRS and CDR2 is YFSETQ. V lost 6 bases to trimming and J lost 2 bases; unmatched junction nucleotides: 15. CDR3 length equals 17 residues. The CDR3 region is CASTPDGGTGSTDTQYF. DNA for the CDR3: TGCGCCAGCACCCCAGACGGGGGGACGGGGTCCACAGATACGCAGTATTTT.

The chain couples TRBV7-9 to TRBJ2-7, with TRBD2 matching 8 bases. The CDR3 loop spans 15 amino acids. Germline lookup yields CDR1 SEHNR and CDR2 FQNEAQ (reference sequence). The junction had 10 bases not matched to a gene; V was cut back by 4 bases and J by 5 bases. CDR3 sequence: CASSSGGAGTNEQYF. DNA of the CDR3: TGTGCCAGCAGCTCCGGGGGGGCGGGAACAAACGAGCAGTACTTC.

This clone is medium-sized (0.01 to 0.1%) in the sample. The chain joins TRBV30 to TRBJ2-2; D is perhaps TRBD1 (6 bases). V lost 2 bases and J lost 4, with 11 bases in between. The CDR3 consists of 14 residues. Germline V gene lookup returns CDR1 GTSNPN and CDR2 SVGIG (reference sequence). DNA of the CDR3: TGTGCCTGGAGTCTTGGACAGCCCACCGGGGAGCTGTTTTTT. Translation gives CAWSLGQPTGELFF.

In DNA, the CDR3 is TGTGCCAGCAGCCAAGATCGGGGGAGCACAGATACGCAGTATTTT. Its protein is CASSQDRGSTDTQYF. The rearrangement uses TRBV14 and TRBJ2-3, with D perhaps TRBD2 (6 bases). Germline loops: CDR1 SGHDN, CDR2 FVKESK. This CDR3 has 15 residues. Trimming took off 0 bases at V and 0 bases at J, with 7 bases between the two ends. The variable domain in full, with the rest retrieved from reference TRBV14 and TRBJ2-3, is EAGVTQFPSHSVIEKGQTVTLRCDPISGHDNLYWYRRVMGKEIKFLLHFVKESKQDESGMPNNRFLAERTGGTYSTLKVQPAELEDSGVYFCASSQDRGSTDTQYFGPGTRLTVL.

The V call is TRBV4-1, the J call TRBJ2-3; 9 bases are shared with TRBD2. The CDR3 has 15 amino acids. V was clipped by 6 bases and J by 0 bases; unmatched bases: 4. Germline values: CDR1 MGHRA, CDR2 YSYEKL. The CDR3 loop is CASRPSGKSTDTQYF. For the CDR3, the DNA is TGCGCCAGCAGGCCTAGCGGGAAAAGCACAGATACGCAGTATTTT.

CDR3 bases: TGTGCTAGTGGTTTGGTACGGGAGATCACAGGCTGGAACACTGAAGCTTTCTTT. Amino acids: CASGLVREITGWNTEAFF. This chain links TRBV12-5 with TRBJ1-1; maybe TRBD1 (5 bases). V lost 0 bases and J lost 1, with 18 bases in between. The CDR3 totals 18 residues. Germline V gene sequence: CDR1 LGHNT, CDR2 FRNRAP.

The V and J genes are TRBV28 and TRBJ2-7; D may be TRBD2 (6 bases). CDR1 is MDHEN and CDR2 is SYDVKM in the germline V gene. V shed 10 bases and J shed 0 bases, with 13 bases lying between them. This CDR3 has 13 residues. The CDR3 nucleotides read TGTGCCACGGGACTTCTGAGCTCCTACGAGCAGTACTTC. Its protein is CATGLLSSYEQYF.

CDR3 nucleotides: TGTGCCAGCAGCTACCTAGCGGGAGTTCGGTCAGATACGCAGTATTTT. Translated, it gives CASSYLAGVRSDTQYF. The chain couples TRBV5-6 to TRBJ2-3; 10 bases are shared with TRBD2. Germline V gives CDR1 SGHDT, CDR2 YYEEEE. Trimming removed 3 bases from V and 4 bases from J; junction bases left unmatched: 8. The CDR3 is made up of 16 amino acids.

The rearrangement joins TRBV6-5 to TRBJ2-1, with D uncertain. Germline loops: CDR1 MNHEY, CDR2 SVGAGI. V was clipped by 7 bases and J by 1 base, with 2 bases between them. This CDR3 region has 11 residues. The CDR3 reads CASTSYNEQFF. CDR3 sequence (DNA): TGTGCCAGCACTTCCTACAATGAGCAGTTCTTC.

The chain links TRBV7-9 to TRBJ1-5; D gene uncertain. The V end was cut by 5 bases, the J end by 7 bases, with 15 bases between. The CDR3 is 14 residues long. From germline, CDR1 is SEHNR and CDR2 FQNEAQ (reference sequence). The CDR3 loop is CASSPMTSTQPQHF. The DNA for the CDR3 is TGTGCCAGCAGCCCTATGACATCCACCCAGCCCCAGCATTTT.

V is TRBV19 and J is TRBJ2-1, with a tentative D call TRBD2 (6 bases). The germline V gene has CDR1 LNHDA and CDR2 SQIVND (reference sequence). V was trimmed by 5 bases and J by 1 base, leaving 9 bases between them. This CDR3 has 14 residues. Written as DNA, the CDR3 is TGTGCCAGTAGTGGACTATCATCCTACAATGAGCAGTTCTTC. Translation: CASSGLSSYNEQFF. Variable domain in full (rest from reference TRBV19 and TRBJ2-1): DGGITQSPKYLFRKEGQNVTLSCEQNLNHDAMYWYRQDPGQGLRLIYYSQIVNDFQKGDIAEGYSVSREKKESFPLTVTSAQKNPTAFYLCASSGLSSYNEQFFGPGTRLTVL.

This chain uses TRBV5-8 with TRBJ1-3; no reliable D call. Trimming removed 3 bases at V and 0 bases at J, with 10 bases between. Germline CDR1 is SGHTS and CDR2 is YDEGEE. The CDR3 runs 15 residues. The CDR3 loop reads CASSYWAPSGNTIYF. The CDR3 coding sequence is TGTGCCAGCAGCTACTGGGCCCCCTCTGGAAACACCATATATTTT.